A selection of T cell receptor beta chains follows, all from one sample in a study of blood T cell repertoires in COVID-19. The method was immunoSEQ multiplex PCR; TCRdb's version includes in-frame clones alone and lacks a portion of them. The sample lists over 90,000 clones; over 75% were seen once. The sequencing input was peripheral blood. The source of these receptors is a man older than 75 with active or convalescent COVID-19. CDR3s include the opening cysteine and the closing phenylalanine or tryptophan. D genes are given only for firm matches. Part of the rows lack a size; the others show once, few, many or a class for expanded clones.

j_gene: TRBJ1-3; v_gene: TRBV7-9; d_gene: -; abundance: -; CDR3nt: TGTGCCAGCAGCTACACGGGACATAGGGACACCATATATTTT; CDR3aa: CASSYTGHRDTIYF
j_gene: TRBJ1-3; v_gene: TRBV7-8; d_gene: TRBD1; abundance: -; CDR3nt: TGTGCCAGCAGCCCACAACAGGGGATCCTTATAGGAAACACCATATATTTT; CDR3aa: CASSPQQGILIGNTIYF
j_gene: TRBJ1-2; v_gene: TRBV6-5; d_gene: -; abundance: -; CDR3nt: TGTGCCAGCATTGGGGGCGTCTTCCCCGGCTACACCTTC; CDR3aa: CASIGGVFPGYTF
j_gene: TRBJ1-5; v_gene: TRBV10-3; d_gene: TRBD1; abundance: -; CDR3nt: TGTGCCATCAGTGATGGGACAGGGGGCTGGGGAGGAGGTCAGCCCCAGCATTTT; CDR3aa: CAISDGTGGWGGGQPQHF
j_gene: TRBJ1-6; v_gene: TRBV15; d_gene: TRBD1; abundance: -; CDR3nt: TGTGCCACCAGCATAGGACAGGGAAATTCACCCCTCCACTTT; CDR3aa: CATSIGQGNSPLHF
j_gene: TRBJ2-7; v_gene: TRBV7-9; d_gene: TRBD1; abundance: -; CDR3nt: TGTGCCAGCAGCCCCGGGACAGGGGCTTTCAGCTCCTACGAGCAGTACTTC; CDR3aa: CASSPGTGAFSSYEQYF
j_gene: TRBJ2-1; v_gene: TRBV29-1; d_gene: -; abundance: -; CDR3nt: TGCAGCGTTGAAAGGCAGGATGATGAGCAGTTCTTC; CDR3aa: CSVERQDDEQFF
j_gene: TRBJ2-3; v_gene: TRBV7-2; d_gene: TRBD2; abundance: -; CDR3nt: TGTGCCAGCAGCCTTAGCGGGGGGGCCACAGATACGCAGTATTTT; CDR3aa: CASSLSGGATDTQYF
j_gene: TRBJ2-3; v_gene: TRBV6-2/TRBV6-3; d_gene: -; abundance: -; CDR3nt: TGTGCCAGCAGTTATCCCCTTGGAGATTTGGTTGGCACAGATACGCAGTATTTT; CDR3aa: CASSYPLGDLVGTDTQYF
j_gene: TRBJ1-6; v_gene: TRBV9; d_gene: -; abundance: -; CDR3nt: TGTGCCAGCAGCGTAGGAGGCTTTAATTCACCCCTCCACTTT; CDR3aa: CASSVGGFNSPLHF
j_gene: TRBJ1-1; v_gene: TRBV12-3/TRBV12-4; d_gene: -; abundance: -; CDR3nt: TGTGCCAGCAGTTTTAGTACTGAAGCTTTCTTT; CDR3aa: CASSFSTEAFF
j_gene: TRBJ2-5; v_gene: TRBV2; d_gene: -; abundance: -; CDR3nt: TGTGCCAGCAGTGTCTCCCCTCCCCAGTACTTC; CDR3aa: CASSVSPPQYF
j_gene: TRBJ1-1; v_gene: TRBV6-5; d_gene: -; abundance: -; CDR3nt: TGTGCCAGCCAACACTACCAGGACAGCGGTGAAGCTTTCTTT; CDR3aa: CASQHYQDSGEAFF
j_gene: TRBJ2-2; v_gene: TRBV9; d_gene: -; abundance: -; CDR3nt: TGTGCCAGCAGCGTAGTTGAGGCCGGGGAGCTGTTTTTT; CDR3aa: CASSVVEAGELFF
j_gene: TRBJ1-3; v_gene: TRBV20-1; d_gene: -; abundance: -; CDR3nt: TGCAGTGCTAGTATTCTACGTCGGGGGGCTTATGGAAACACCATATATTTT; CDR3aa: CSASILRRGAYGNTIYF
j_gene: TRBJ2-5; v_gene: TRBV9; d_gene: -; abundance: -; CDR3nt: TGTGCCAGCAGCGTAGTGGGTGTTGGGGCCCAAGAGACCCAGTACTTC; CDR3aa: CASSVVGVGAQETQYF
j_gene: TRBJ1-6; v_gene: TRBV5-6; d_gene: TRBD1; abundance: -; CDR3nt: TGTGCCAGCAGCTTAGACAGGGCGGTTAATTCACCCCTCCACTTT; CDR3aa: CASSLDRAVNSPLHF
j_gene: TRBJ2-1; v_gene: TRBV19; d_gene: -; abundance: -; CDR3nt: TGTGCCAGTAGTATTCCGACTAGGAACTACAATGAGCAGTTCTTC; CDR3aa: CASSIPTRNYNEQFF
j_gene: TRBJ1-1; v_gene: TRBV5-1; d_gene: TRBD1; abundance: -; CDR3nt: TGCGCCAGCCGACAGGGGGGGGCTGAAGCTTTCTTT; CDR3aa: CASRQGGAEAFF
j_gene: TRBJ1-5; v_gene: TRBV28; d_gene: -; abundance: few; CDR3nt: TGTGCCAGCAGTTTGCAGGGGCGCTCGGGTCAGCCCCAGCATTTT; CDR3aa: CASSLQGRSGQPQHF
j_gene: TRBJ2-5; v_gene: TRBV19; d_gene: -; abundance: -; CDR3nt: TGTGCCAGTAGTATAGGGACATCCTCCCTAGAGACCCAGTACTTC; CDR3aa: CASSIGTSSLETQYF
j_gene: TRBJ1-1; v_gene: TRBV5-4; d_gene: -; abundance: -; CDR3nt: TGTGCCAGCAGCTTACAGACATCTTCAACTGAAGCTTTCTTT; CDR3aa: CASSLQTSSTEAFF
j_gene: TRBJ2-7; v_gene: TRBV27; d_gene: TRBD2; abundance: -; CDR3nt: TGTGCCAGCAGTCCATATAGCGGGGGGGCCTACGAGCAGTACTTC; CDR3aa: CASSPYSGGAYEQYF
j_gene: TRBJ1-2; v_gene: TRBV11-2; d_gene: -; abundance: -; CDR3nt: TGTGCCAGCAGCTTAGATAGGGGAACCGATGGCTACACCTTC; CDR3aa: CASSLDRGTDGYTF
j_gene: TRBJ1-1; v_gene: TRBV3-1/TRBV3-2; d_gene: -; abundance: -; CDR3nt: TGTGCCAGCAGCCAATCGGACACTGAAGCTTTCTTT; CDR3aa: CASSQSDTEAFF
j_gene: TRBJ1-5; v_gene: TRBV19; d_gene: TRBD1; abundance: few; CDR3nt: TGTGCCAGTAGTGTGGACAGGGTCAATCAGCCCCAGCATTTT; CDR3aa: CASSVDRVNQPQHF
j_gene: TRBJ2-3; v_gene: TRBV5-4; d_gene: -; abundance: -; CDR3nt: TGTGCCAGCAGCCGGCGGGGCGGCTATAGCACAGATACGCAGTATTTT; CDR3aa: CASSRRGGYSTDTQYF
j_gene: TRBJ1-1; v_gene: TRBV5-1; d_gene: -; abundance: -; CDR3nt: TGCGCCAGCAGCCAGGGACAACAATACACTGAAGCTTTCTTT; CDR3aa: CASSQGQQYTEAFF
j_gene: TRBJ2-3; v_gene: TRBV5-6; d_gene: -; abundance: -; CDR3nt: TGTGCCAGCAGACCCGAACAGGGTTGGTCCTCAGATACGCAGTATTTT; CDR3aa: CASRPEQGWSSDTQYF
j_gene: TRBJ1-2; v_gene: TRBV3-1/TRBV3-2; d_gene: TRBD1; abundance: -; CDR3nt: TGTGCCAGCAGCCTCCGACAGGGGAGAGGCTACACCTTC; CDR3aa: CASSLRQGRGYTF
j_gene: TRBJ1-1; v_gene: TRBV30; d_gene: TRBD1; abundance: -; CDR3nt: TGTGCCTGGACCCCTGACAGGGGGAGCCCTGAAGCTTTCTTT; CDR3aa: CAWTPDRGSPEAFF
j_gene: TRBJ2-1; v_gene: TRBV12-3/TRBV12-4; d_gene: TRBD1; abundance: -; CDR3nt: TGTGCCAGCAGCCAGGACAGGGGGGATGAGCAGTTCTTC; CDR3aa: CASSQDRGDEQFF
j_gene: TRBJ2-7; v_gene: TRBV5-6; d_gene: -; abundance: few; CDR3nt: TGTGCCAGCAGCTCAACGGGACTTCGCGAGCAGTACTTC; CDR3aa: CASSSTGLREQYF
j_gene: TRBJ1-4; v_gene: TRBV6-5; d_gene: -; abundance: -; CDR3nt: TGTGCCAGCATGAGGTCAGCCGGGGGAGAAAAACTGTTTTTT; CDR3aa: CASMRSAGGEKLFF
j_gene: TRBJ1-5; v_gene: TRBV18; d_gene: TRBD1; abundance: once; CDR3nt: TGTGCCAGCTCACCATCGACAGGGTACAATCAGCCCCAGCATTTT; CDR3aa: CASSPSTGYNQPQHF
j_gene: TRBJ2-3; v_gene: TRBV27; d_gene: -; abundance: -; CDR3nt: TGTGCCAGCAGTTTATTGTCCCGACTAGTGGGTGATACGCAGTATTTT; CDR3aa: CASSLLSRLVGDTQYF
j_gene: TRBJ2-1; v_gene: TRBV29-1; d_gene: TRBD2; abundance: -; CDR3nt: TGCAGCGTTGAGGTAGCGGGGGGGCCAGTTAATGAGCAGTTCTTC; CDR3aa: CSVEVAGGPVNEQFF
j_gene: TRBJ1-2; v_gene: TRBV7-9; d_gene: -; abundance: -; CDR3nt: TGTGCCAGCAGCTTAGCGGTTCAGGCAGCTAACTATGGCTACACCTTC; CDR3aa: CASSLAVQAANYGYTF
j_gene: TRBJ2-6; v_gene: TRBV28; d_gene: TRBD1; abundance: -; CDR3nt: TGTGCCAGCAGTTTGGGGAGGACAGGGTCCACTTCTGGGGCCAACGTCCTGACTTTC; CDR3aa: CASSLGRTGSTSGANVLTF